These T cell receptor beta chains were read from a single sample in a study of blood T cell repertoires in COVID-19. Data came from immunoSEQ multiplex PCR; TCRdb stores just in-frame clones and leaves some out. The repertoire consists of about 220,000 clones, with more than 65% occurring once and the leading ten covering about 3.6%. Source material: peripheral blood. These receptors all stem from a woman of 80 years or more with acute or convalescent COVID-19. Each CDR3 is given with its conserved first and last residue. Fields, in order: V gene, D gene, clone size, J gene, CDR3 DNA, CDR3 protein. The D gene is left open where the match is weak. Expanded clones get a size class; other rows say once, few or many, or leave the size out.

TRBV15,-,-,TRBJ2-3,TGTGCCACCAAGGAGGGTATCACAGATACGCAGTATTTT,CATKEGITDTQYF
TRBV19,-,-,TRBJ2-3,TGTGCCAGTAGTCCGACAGGCTCTAGCACAGATACGCAGTATTTT,CASSPTGSSTDTQYF
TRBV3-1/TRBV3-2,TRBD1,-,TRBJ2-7,TGTGCCAGCAGCCACGTTCGGACAGGGTCCTACGAGCAGTACTTC,CASSHVRTGSYEQYF
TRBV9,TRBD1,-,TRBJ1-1,TGTGCCAGCAGCACCCAGACAGGGGACACTGAAGCTTTCTTT,CASSTQTGDTEAFF
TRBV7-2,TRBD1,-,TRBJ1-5,TGTGCCAGCAGCTTACCTGAGACAGGGCCGCATCAGCCCCAGCATTTT,CASSLPETGPHQPQHF
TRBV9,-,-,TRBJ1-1,TGTGCCAGCAGCGTTTCGGGAGGGCTACCTCGTGAAGCTTTCTTT,CASSVSGGLPREAFF
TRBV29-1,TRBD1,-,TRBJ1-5,TGCAGCGTTCGGGCAGGGGGTAGCAATCAGCCCCAGCATTTT,CSVRAGGSNQPQHF
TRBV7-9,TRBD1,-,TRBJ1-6,TGTGCCAGCAGCCCCCTCGGGGGGACAGGGGATTCACCCCTCCACTTT,CASSPLGGTGDSPLHF
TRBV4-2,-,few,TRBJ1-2,TGTGCCAGCAGCCAAGATGAAGGGGTAGGGGGCTACACCTTC,CASSQDEGVGGYTF
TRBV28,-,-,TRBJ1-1,TGTGCCAGCAGCCCCGGAGGCGGCGCTGAAGCTTTCTTT,CASSPGGGAEAFF
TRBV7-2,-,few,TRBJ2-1,TGTGCCAGCAGCTCCCCAGGGGAGAGGCGAAGGAATGAGCAGTTCTTC,CASSSPGERRRNEQFF
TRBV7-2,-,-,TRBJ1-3,TGTGCCAGCAGTGTAACCCAGACAGGCGCCTCTGGAAACACCATATATTTT,CASSVTQTGASGNTIYF
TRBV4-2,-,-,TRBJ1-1,TGTGCCAGCAGCCAAGCGCAGGGGAGCACTGAAGCTTTCTTT,CASSQAQGSTEAFF
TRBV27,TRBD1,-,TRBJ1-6,TGTGCCAGCAGTTTAAAGACAGGGACCTATAATTCACCCCTCCACTTT,CASSLKTGTYNSPLHF
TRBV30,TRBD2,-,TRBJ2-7,TGTGCCTGGGGGAGGGTGGCCCACGAGCAGTACTTC,CAWGRVAHEQYF
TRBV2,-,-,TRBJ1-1,TGTGCCAGCAGTTGGGCGGGGAACACTGAAGCTTTCTTT,CASSWAGNTEAFF
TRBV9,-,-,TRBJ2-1,TGTGCCAGCCCTGACAATAACAATGAGCAGTTCTTC,CASPDNNNEQFF
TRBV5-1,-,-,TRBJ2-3,TGCGCCAGCAGCCCAATGGCGGGGCAAGATACGCAGTATTTT,CASSPMAGQDTQYF
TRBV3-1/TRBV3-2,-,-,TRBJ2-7,TGTGCCAGCAGCCAAGATTTGCGGGCTGCTACCTACGAGCAGTACTTC,CASSQDLRAATYEQYF
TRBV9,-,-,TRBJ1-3,TGTGCCAGCAGCGGCGGATACTCTGGAAACACCATATATTTT,CASSGGYSGNTIYF
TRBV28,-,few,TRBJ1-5,TGTGCCAGCAGTTTGGAGATTCAGCCCCAGCATTTT,CASSLEIQPQHF
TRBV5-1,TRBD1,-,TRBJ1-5,TGCGCCAGCAGCCCGGGACAGTCGAATCAGCCCCAGCATTTT,CASSPGQSNQPQHF
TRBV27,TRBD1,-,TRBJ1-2,TGTGCCAGCACCCCAAGGAAACAGGGGGGCCATGGCTACACCTTC,CASTPRKQGGHGYTF
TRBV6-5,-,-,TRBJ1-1,TGTGCCAGCCAAATCCCCGGGGGAAGCACTGAAGCTTTCTTT,CASQIPGGSTEAFF
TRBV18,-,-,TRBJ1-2,TGTGCCAGCTCACCAGAAGCTGCTTATGGCTACACCTTC,CASSPEAAYGYTF
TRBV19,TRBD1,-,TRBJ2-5,TGTGCCAGTAGTTCCACCGCAACAGGGGGGGAGACCCAGTACTTC,CASSSTATGGETQYF
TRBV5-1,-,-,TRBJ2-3,TGCGCCAGCGCGTGGGGTGACGGGAAAGATACGCAGTATTTT,CASAWGDGKDTQYF
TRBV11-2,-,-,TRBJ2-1,TGTGCCAGCAGCAGAGGGCCTGCGGATGAGCAGTTCTTC,CASSRGPADEQFF
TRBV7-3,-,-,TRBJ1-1,TGTGCCAGCAGCTTAACGCATTCTGGGGAGGTCGAAGCTTTCTTT,CASSLTHSGEVEAFF
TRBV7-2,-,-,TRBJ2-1,TGTGCCAGCAGCCCTAAGCCCCGGTATGAGCAGTTCTTC,CASSPKPRYEQFF
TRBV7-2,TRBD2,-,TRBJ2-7,TGTGCCAGCAGCTTAGGGTCTAGCGGCCCCTACGAGCAGTACTTC,CASSLGSSGPYEQYF
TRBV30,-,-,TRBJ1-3,TGTGCCTGGTCCCAGGGGAGCGCTGGAAACACCATATATTTT,CAWSQGSAGNTIYF
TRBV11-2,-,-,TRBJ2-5,TGTGCCAGCAGCGAACAGGGAATCGGCGAGACCCAGTACTTC,CASSEQGIGETQYF
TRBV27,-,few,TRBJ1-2,TGTGCCAGCAGTTTATCGCCGCGACAAGGCCATGGCTACACCTTC,CASSLSPRQGHGYTF
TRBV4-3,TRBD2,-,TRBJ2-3,TGCGCCAGCAGCCAACGGGGGGGCACAGATACGCAGTATTTT,CASSQRGGTDTQYF
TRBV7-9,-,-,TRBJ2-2,TGTGCCAGCAGCGACCGGGACTCCCTGGGCACCGGGGAGCTGTTTTTT,CASSDRDSLGTGELFF
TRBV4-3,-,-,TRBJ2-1,TGCGCCAGCAGCCTCTTGGGGTCGGGGTACAATGAGCAGTTCTTC,CASSLLGSGYNEQFF
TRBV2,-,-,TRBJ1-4,TGTGCCAGCAACCTCAGGACAACTAATGAAAAACTGTTTTTT,CASNLRTTNEKLFF
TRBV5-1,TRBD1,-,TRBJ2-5,TGCGCCAGCAGTTCTCTGACAGGGGAGGAGACCCAGTACTTC,CASSSLTGEETQYF
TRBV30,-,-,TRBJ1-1,TGTGCCTTCACGACAGTGAACACTGAAGCTTTCTTT,CAFTTVNTEAFF
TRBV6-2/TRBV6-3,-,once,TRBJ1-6,TGTGCCAGCAGCCAGGGGCCCAATTCACCCCTCCACTTT,CASSQGPNSPLHF
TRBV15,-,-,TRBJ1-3,TGTGCCACCAGCAGAGAAGCAGGGGTGGGAAACACCATATATTTT,CATSREAGVGNTIYF
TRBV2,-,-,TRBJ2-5,TGTGCCAGCAGTCAGGGACAATTCCAAGAGACCCAGTACTTC,CASSQGQFQETQYF